This T cell receptor (beta chain) was sequenced in a study of blood T cell repertoires in COVID-19. Assay used: immunoSEQ multiplex PCR; TCRdb lists only in-frame clones, some missing. This sample carries just under 250,000 clones, more than 85% of them seen once, and the ten largest clones take roughly 4%. The V and J ends lost 9 bases and 0 bases respectively, with 18 bases between them. The CDR3 covers 16 residues. Per the germline V gene, CDR1 is LGHNA and CDR2 is YSLEER. The material sequenced was PBMCs or T cells enriched from blood (not recorded which). The chain combines TRBV4-3 with TRBJ1-3; maybe TRBD1 (5 bases). The receptor's source is a woman in her thirties who had recovered from COVID-19. This CDR3 reads CASPPEQALSGNTIYF. As DNA, the CDR3 is TGCGCCAGTCCCCCGGAACAGGCGCTCTCTGGAAACACCATATATTTT.